This T cell receptor beta chain was captured by sequencing in a study of T cell repertoires in cytomegalovirus infection. Study summary: Used in the study were CMV epitopes, some recently identified and HLA-C-restricted, others well-studied and HLA-B-restricted. CMV infection and matching HLA type were both indicated by public TCR beta signatures. Findings and limits, study-wide: Carriage of CMV together with the relevant HLA was identifiable through cumulative public TCR beta family frequency.

CDR3 length: 14 residues. The germline gives CDR1 SGHDT, CDR2 YYEEEE. V shed 4 bases, J shed 4 bases, and the junction held 6 bases outside the gene matches. As to this clonotype: Its antigen is unknown.

TCRdb fed the reads into MiXCR, producing one record per CDR3 protein. The sample has about 160,000 distinct CDR3 sequences, less than 25% seen once. The sequence was obtained from a human donor in good health (CMV status not recorded). Some clones in this sample may be carry-over from other donors' samples. The sample was CD8+ T cells from cultured PBMCs, taken from culture after CMV antigen stimulation. The genes are TRBV5-6 and TRBJ2-7, with 9 bases lining up with TRBD1. This chain's CDR3 is CASSSRDRVYEQYF. CDR3 sequence (DNA): TGTGCCAGCAGCAGTCGGGACAGGGTTTACGAGCAGTACTTC.